What follows are 27 T cell receptor beta chains derived from one specimen sequenced in a study of T-cell reconstitution after alpha-beta-depleted transplantation in children. During its preparation, the TCRbeta library received unique molecular identifiers. TCRdb re-analysed the PCR reads in MiXCR, keeping a single row per CDR3 protein. The repertoire holds a few hundred thousand distinct CDR3 sequences, with roughly 6.6% as singletons. Sample: PBMCs, taken before TCRalphabeta/CD19-depleted stem cell transplant. The receptors here all came from a boy aged 2-9 years with acute lymphoblastic leukemia, due to receive a stem cell transplant.

This chain joins TRBV11-2 and TRBJ1-3; perhaps TRBD1 as D (5 bases). CDR3 size: 14 residues. The germline V and J ends were trimmed by 7 bases and 3 bases, with 13 bases remaining between them. CDR1 is SGHAT and CDR2 is FQNNGV in the germline V gene. The DNA for the CDR3 is TGTGCCAGCACCGGTGGGGCTGGTGGAAACACCATATATTTT. The encoded protein is CASTGGAGGNTIYF.

In its sample, this clonotype was seen many times. The CDR3 sequence: CAISGGLAGSYEQYF. CDR3 coding DNA: TGTGCCATCAGTGGGGGACTAGCGGGGTCCTACGAGCAGTACTTC. This chain links TRBV10-3 with TRBJ2-7; 13 bases are shared with TRBD2. The CDR3 has 15 residues. V shed 4 bases and J 1 base; nucleotides not matched to a gene: 1. Germline loops: CDR1 ENHRY, CDR2 SYGVKD.

In this sample, this clonotype turned up many times. The chain joins TRBV4-3 to TRBJ2-7; the D gene is possibly TRBD1 (6 bases). Germline CDR1 is LGHNA and CDR2 is YSLEER. V dropped 0 bases and J dropped 7 bases, with 16 bases sitting between them. The CDR3 extends over 15 amino acids. CDR3 DNA sequence: TGCGCCAGCAGCCAAGATAGGAGCAGGGGCTGGGAGCAGTACTTC. Translation gives CASSQDRSRGWEQYF.

The chain employs TRBV5-1 and TRBJ2-1; D remains ambiguous. Germline CDR1 and CDR2: SGHRS and YFSETQ. V dropped 1 base and J dropped 12 bases, with 17 bases sitting between them. The CDR3 has 14 amino acids. CDR3 sequence: CASSLNQVTMTQFF. CDR3 DNA sequence: TGCGCCAGCAGCTTGAACCAGGTTACAATGACGCAGTTCTTC.

The CDR3 sequence: CASSGETNQPQHF. CDR3 coding DNA: TGTGCCAGCTCAGGGGAAACCAATCAGCCCCAGCATTTT. The genes are TRBV27 and TRBJ1-5; D may be TRBD1 (6 bases). CDR3 size: 13 residues. Trimming removed 8 bases from V and 3 bases from J, with 11 bases in between. Germline V lookup: CDR1 MNHEY, CDR2 SMNVEV (reference sequence).

In its sample, this clonotype was seen many times. The rearrangement uses TRBV6-2 or TRBV6-3 and TRBJ2-1; no firm D call. Trimming stripped 3 bases from V and 4 bases from J, with 7 bases between. Germline-derived CDR1 and CDR2 are MNHEY and SVGEGT. CDR3 length: 13 amino acids. The CDR3 DNA is TGTGCCAGCAGTTATCGCAGGTACAATGAGCAGTTCTTC. Amino acids: CASSYRRYNEQFF.

This clonotype appeared many times. The chain carries TRBV2 and TRBJ2-2, with unresolved D. The CDR3 runs 11 residues. Germline CDR1 SNHLY, CDR2 FYNNEI. V lost 8 bases to trimming and J lost 5 bases, with 6 bases between them. The CDR3 is CASLWTGELFF. The CDR3 nucleotides are TGTGCCAGCCTTTGGACCGGGGAGCTGTTTTTT.

CDR3 sequence reads: CASSASGSRYNEQFF. CDR3 nucleotide sequence: TGTGCCAGCAGCGCAAGCGGGAGTCGGTACAATGAGCAGTTCTTC. The chain joins TRBV7-8 to TRBJ2-1; 8 bases map to TRBD2. CDR1 is SGHVS, CDR2 FQNEAQ, per germline. Trimming at V came to 5 bases and at J to 4 bases, leaving 7 bases not matched to a gene. This CDR3 is built from 15 residues.

The chain joins TRBV4-3 to TRBJ2-7; possible D gene TRBD2, 6 bases. Between the trimmed V and J ends, which lost 1 base and 7 bases, there was a span of 11 bases. The germline CDR1 and CDR2 sequences are LGHNA and YSLEER. This CDR3 region has 13 residues. The CDR3 region is CASSQAEAGEQYF. In nucleotides, the CDR3 is TGCGCCAGCAGCCAAGCTGAGGCGGGGGAGCAGTACTTC.

This rearrangement joins TRBV2 to TRBJ2-1; the D is unclear. Germline CDR1 and CDR2: SNHLY and FYNNEI. There are 13 residues in the CDR3. Trimming shortened V by 1 base and J by 7 bases, and 8 bases separated the two germline ends. CDR3 nucleotide sequence: TGTGCCAGCAGTGAAGGGATACCAAATGAGCAGTTCTTC. Encoded protein: CASSEGIPNEQFF.

This clonotype was recorded many times. This sequence joins TRBV29-1 and TRBJ2-3, with D perhaps matching TRBD2 (5 bases). This CDR3 has 13 residues. Per germline, CDR1 SQVTM and CDR2 ANQGSEA. V dropped 7 bases and J dropped 0 bases, with 11 bases sitting between them. CDR3 loop: CSGRGSSTDTQYF. The CDR3, as DNA: TGCAGCGGCCGTGGGAGCAGCACAGATACGCAGTATTTT.

There are a few counts of this clonotype. The chain recombines TRBV7-2 with TRBJ2-3; TRBD2 might be the D (5 bases). Deletions cut 2 bases from V and 6 bases from J, with 15 bases between. The CDR3 loop spans 15 amino acids. Per the germline V gene, CDR1 is SGHTA and CDR2 is FQGNSA. For the CDR3, the DNA is TGTGCCAGCAGCTTACGGGAAGGGCGTAGCGATACGCAGTATTTT. Its protein product is CASSLREGRSDTQYF.

Regarding this clonotype: A clone one base away is much larger, so this may be a read error. This chain uses TRBV24-1 with TRBJ2-1; D is unclear. The CDR3 length is 11 residues. Looked up from germline, CDR1 is KGHDR and CDR2 is SFDVKD. The CDR3 bases are TGTGCCACCGCAAGTTGGGATGAGGAGTTCTTC. Translation gives CATASWDEEFF.

This clonotype was observed at least ten times. The rearrangement links TRBV28 to TRBJ2-2; TRBD2 matches at 11 bases. Trimming took 6 bases from V and 3 from J; bases not matched to a gene: 6. The CDR3 consists of 16 residues. CDR1 and CDR2 (germline): MDHEN, SYDVKM. The CDR3 nucleotides are TGTGCCAGCAGGGGAGGACTAGCGGGTTACACCGGGGAGCTGTTTTTT. Translated: CASRGGLAGYTGELFF.

This clonotype showed up just a few times. The chain is built from TRBV6-5 and TRBJ2-7; possible D gene TRBD1, 5 bases. Germline-derived CDR1 and CDR2 are MNHEY and SVGAGI. CDR3 length: 15 residues. The V and J ends lost 2 bases and 2 bases respectively, with 13 bases between them. CDR3 sequence (DNA): TGTGCCAGCAGTTACAGGGCCGTAGGGGCCTACGAGCAGTACTTC. Translated: CASSYRAVGAYEQYF.

The sample holds a few counts of this clonotype. The chain links TRBV7-2 to TRBJ1-1; D remains unclear. Germline CDR1 SGHTA, CDR2 FQGNSA. CDR3 length: 11 amino acids. The V end was cut by 1 base, the J end by 8 bases, with 5 bases between. CDR3 sequence (DNA): TGTGCCAGCAGCTTAGACGACGAAGCTTTCTTT. This codes for CASSLDDEAFF.

Ten or more counts support this clonotype. The chain uses TRBV7-9 and TRBJ2-1; no reliable D call. The CDR3 loop spans 11 amino acids. V was cut by 3 bases and J by 8 bases, with 5 bases left in between. The germline V gene has CDR1 SEHNR and CDR2 FQNEAQ (reference sequence). The CDR3 nucleotides read TGTGCCAGCAGCTTTACGTATGAGCAGTTCTTC. This encodes CASSFTYEQFF.

Many counts were recorded for this clonotype. The rearrangement links TRBV29-1 to TRBJ2-7; weak D call: TRBD1 (5 bases). V lost 2 bases and J lost 2, with 22 bases in between. The CDR3 loop spans 17 amino acids. Germline V gene sequence: CDR1 SQVTM, CDR2 ANQGSEA. This CDR3 is CSVEKLQGRGETYEQYF. The CDR3 nucleotides read TGCAGCGTTGAAAAGTTGCAGGGAAGAGGTGAGACCTACGAGCAGTACTTC.

Many counts were recorded for this clonotype. The junction shows a germline mismatch at one end, possibly a read error. The chain has TRBV7-7 and TRBJ2-2; D is uncertain. The CDR3 sequence is 18 residues long. Germline CDR1 is SSHAT and CDR2 is FNYEAQ (reference sequence). This chain's CDR3 is CASSPLPLAVANTGELFF. The CDR3, as DNA: TGTGCTAGCAGCCCTCTCCCCCTGGCGGTAGCGAACACCGGGGAGCTGTTTTTT.

The J gene is TRBJ2-1, the V gene TRBV5-1; 9 bases fit TRBD1. Germline values: CDR1 SGHRS, CDR2 YFSETQ. With 4 bases clipped from V and 6 bases from J, the junction kept 23 bases outside the gene matches. CDR3 size: 20 residues. As DNA, the CDR3 is TGCGCCAGCAGCCGCCGGCCCGGGACAGGGTCACCAAATGAATTCAATGAGCAGTTCTTC. Translated: CASSRRPGTGSPNEFNEQFF.

This clonotype was seen many times. The rearrangement links TRBV28 to TRBJ1-5; D gene uncertain. V lost 7 bases, J lost 6 bases, and 13 bases lay in between. Germline V lookup: CDR1 MDHEN, CDR2 SYDVKM. The CDR3 contains 13 residues. CDR3 sequence reads: CASKVGRFQPQHF. For the CDR3, the DNA is TGTGCCAGCAAAGTCGGGAGATTTCAGCCCCAGCATTTT.

This clonotype was seen repeatedly, ten times or more. The rearrangement uses TRBV14 and TRBJ2-7; the D gene is possibly TRBD1 (5 bases). Trimming left V 0 bases short and J 4 bases short, with 7 bases between. This CDR3 has 13 residues. Germline CDR1 is SGHDN and CDR2 is FVKESK. CDR3 sequence: CASSQESGYEQYF. As DNA, the CDR3 is TGTGCCAGCAGCCAAGAGTCAGGGTACGAGCAGTACTTC.

This clonotype appeared many times. The genes are TRBV27 and TRBJ2-7; 8 nucleotides line up with TRBD2. J was trimmed by 11 bases and V by 7 bases; bases with no gene match: 7. Germline CDR1 is MNHEY and CDR2 is SMNVEV (reference sequence). The CDR3 contains 11 residues. The CDR3 DNA reads as TGTGCCAGCACTTCCGGGGGGGCTGAGTACTTC. Translation gives CASTSGGAEYF.

This clonotype was seen many times. The chain couples TRBV11-2 to TRBJ2-3; the match to TRBD2 covers 9 bases. CDR1 is SGHAT, CDR2 FQNNGV, per germline. Trimming at V came to 1 base and at J to 1 base, leaving 12 bases not matched to a gene. The CDR3 sequence is 19 residues long. CDR3 residues: CASSLVPRGGRGGTDTQYF. The CDR3 DNA follows: TGTGCCAGCAGCTTAGTCCCCCGAGGCGGGAGGGGCGGCACAGATACGCAGTATTTT.

The chain combines TRBV5-6 with TRBJ2-2, with D perhaps matching TRBD1 (6 bases). Looked up from germline, CDR1 is SGHDT and CDR2 is YYEEEE. CDR3 size: 15 residues. V lost 4 bases to trimming and J lost 5 bases, with 15 bases between them. The CDR3 bases are TGTGCCAGCAGCCCATTGACAGGACCGACCGGGGAGCTGTTTTTT. This codes for CASSPLTGPTGELFF.

The chain couples TRBV20-1 to TRBJ2-1, with D tentatively TRBD1 or TRBD2 (5 bases each). V lost 2 bases to trimming and J lost 10 bases, with 15 bases between them. Per germline, CDR1 DFQATT and CDR2 SNEGSKA (reference sequence). CDR3 size: 13 residues. The CDR3 coding sequence is TGCAGTGCTAGAATCCCGAGCCGGGACGAGCAGTTCTTC. It is translated as CSARIPSRDEQFF.

In its sample, this clonotype was seen many times. The chain has TRBV11-2 and TRBJ2-7, with a tentative D call TRBD1 (6 bases). The germline V gene has CDR1 SGHAT and CDR2 FQNNGV. V lost 5 bases and J lost 1, with 12 bases in between. The length of the CDR3 is 14 residues. The CDR3 reads CASSLGGMSYEQYF. The CDR3 DNA sequence: TGTGCCAGCAGCCTAGGGGGAATGTCCTACGAGCAGTACTTC. Combining the CDR3 with reference TRBV11-2 and TRBJ2-7 gives the whole variable domain EAGVAQSPRYKIIEKRQSVAFWCNPISGHATLYWYQQILGQGPKLLIQFQNNGVVDDSQLPKDRFSAERLKGVDSTLKIQPAKLEDSAVYLCASSLGGMSYEQYFGPGTRLTVT.